This section outlines one T cell receptor beta chain sequence together with its context. The sample is drawn from a study of T cell responses to AZD1222 COVID-19 vaccine. Assay used: immunoSEQ multiplex PCR; TCRdb lists only in-frame clones, some missing. The repertoire holds tens of thousands of clones, roughly 85% seen once, with 15% to 20% in the top ten. Trimming removed 1 base at V and 3 bases at J, with 7 bases between. Germline V CDR1 and CDR2: LGHNT, FRNRAP. CDR3 length equals 14 residues. This receptor was identified in an adult in good health. This chain links TRBV12-5 with TRBJ2-1, with unresolved D. This specimen was peripheral blood, taken on day 0 of AZD1222 vaccination. CDR3 sequence: CASGLGKHYNEQFF. The CDR3 region has the DNA TGTGCTAGTGGTTTGGGAAAACACTACAATGAGCAGTTCTTC.